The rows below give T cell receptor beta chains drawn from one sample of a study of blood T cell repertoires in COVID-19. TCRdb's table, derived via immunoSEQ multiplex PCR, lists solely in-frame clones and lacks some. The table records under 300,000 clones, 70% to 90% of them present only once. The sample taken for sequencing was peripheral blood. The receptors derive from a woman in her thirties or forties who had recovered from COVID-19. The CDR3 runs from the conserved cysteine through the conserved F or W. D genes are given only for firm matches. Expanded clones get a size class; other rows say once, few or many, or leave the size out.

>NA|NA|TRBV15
CATSREGTKGDTQYF
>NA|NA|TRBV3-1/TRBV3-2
CASSQTPPDERFF
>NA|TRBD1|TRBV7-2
CASRHTGGREEKLFF
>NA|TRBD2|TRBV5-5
CASSLRGGQETQYF
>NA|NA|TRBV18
CASSPQLQETQYF
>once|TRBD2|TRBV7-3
CASSPRLAGAYEQYF
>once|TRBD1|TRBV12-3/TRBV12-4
CASSSPDRDAYF
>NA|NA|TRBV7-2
CASSLRSDVYNEQFF
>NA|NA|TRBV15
CATGGRGGGAGNTIYF
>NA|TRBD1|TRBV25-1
CASAGTSGQSKIQAFF
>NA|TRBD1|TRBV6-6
CASSKKGQIYGYTF
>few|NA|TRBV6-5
CASTPTAGISYEQYF
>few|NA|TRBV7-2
CASSLALSDEQFF
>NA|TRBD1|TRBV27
CASKSRDRGSRQFF
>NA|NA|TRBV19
CASTGSVRNQPQHF
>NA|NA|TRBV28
CASSLPGIYGYTF
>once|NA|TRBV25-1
CASRESKPGGHAEAFF
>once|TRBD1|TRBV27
CASSRTGGVYSGNTIYF
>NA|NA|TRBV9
CASSAKGVETEAFF
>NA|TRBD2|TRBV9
CASSATSGATNTGELFF
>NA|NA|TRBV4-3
CASSQIKSGGWTGELFF
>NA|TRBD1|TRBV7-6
CASSLTRTGSYNEQFF